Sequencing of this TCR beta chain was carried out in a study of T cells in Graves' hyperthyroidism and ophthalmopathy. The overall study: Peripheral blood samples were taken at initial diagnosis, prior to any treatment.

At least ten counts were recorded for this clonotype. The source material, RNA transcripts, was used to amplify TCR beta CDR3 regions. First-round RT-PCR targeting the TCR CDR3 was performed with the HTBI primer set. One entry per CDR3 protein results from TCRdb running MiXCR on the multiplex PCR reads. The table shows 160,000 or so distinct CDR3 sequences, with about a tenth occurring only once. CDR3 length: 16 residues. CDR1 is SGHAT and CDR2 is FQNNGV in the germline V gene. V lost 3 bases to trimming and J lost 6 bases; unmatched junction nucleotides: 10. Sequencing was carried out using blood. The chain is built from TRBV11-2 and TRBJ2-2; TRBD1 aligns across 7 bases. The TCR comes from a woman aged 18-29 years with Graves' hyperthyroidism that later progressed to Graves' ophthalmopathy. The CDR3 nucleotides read TGTGCCAGCAGCTTGTCCTCCCACAGGGGCGCCGGGGAGCTGTTTTTT. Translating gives CASSLSSHRGAGELFF. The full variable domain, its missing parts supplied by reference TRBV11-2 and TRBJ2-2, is EAGVAQSPRYKIIEKRQSVAFWCNPISGHATLYWYQQILGQGPKLLIQFQNNGVVDDSQLPKDRFSAERLKGVDSTLKIQPAKLEDSAVYLCASSLSSHRGAGELFFGEGSRLTVL.